This record concerns one TCR beta chain sequence. Libraries were prepared by immunoSEQ multiplex PCR; TCRdb keeps only in-frame clonotypes and omits some of them. The table lists 190,000 or so clones, about three quarters of them singletons, with roughly 10% in the top ten. The data belong to a study of blood T cell repertoires in COVID-19. The ends were cut back, 8 bases at V and 4 bases at J, with 14 bases in the middle. The CDR3 length is 14 residues. CDR1 is MNHEY and CDR2 is SMNVEV in the germline V gene (reference sequence). What was sequenced was peripheral blood. The J gene is TRBJ1-4, the V gene TRBV27; TRBD1 is a possible D gene (5 bases). The clonotype originates from a woman at least 80 years old with COVID-19, enrolled during active disease. The CDR3 DNA sequence: TGTGCCAGCGGGGATACACAGGATAATGAAAAACTGTTTTTT. This codes for CASGDTQDNEKLFF. Complete variable domain (other parts from reference TRBV27 and TRBJ1-4): EAQVTQNPRYLITVTGKKLTVTCSQNMNHEYMSWYRQDPGLGLRQIYYSMNVEVTDKGDVPEGYKVSRKEKRNFPLILESPSPNQTSLYFCASGDTQDNEKLFFGSGTQLSVL.